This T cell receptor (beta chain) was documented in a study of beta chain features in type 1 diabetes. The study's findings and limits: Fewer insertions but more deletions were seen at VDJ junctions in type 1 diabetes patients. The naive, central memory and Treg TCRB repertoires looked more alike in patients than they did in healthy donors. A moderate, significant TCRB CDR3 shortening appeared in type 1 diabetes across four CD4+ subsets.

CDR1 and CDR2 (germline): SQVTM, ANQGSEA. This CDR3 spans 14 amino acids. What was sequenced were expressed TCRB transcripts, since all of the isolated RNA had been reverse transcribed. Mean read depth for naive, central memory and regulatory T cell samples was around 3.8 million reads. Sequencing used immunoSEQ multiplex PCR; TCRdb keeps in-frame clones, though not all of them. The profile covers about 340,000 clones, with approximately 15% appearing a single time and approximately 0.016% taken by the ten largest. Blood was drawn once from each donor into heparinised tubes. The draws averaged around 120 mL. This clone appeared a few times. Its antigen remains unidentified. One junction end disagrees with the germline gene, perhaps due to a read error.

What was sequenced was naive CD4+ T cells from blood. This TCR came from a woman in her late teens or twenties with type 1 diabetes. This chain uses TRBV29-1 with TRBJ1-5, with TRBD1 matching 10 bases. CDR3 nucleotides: TGCAGCGTTCTTTTGACAGGGGGCAACCAGCCCCAGCATTTT. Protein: CSVLLTGGNQPQHF.